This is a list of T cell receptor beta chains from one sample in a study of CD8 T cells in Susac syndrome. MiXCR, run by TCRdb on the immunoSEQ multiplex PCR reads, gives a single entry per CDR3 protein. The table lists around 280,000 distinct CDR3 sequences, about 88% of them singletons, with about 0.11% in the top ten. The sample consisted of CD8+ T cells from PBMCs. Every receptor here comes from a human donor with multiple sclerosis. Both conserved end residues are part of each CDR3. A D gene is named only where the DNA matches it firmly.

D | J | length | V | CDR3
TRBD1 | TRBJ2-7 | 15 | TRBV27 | CASSPSRTGRREQYF
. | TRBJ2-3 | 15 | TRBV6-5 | CASRNWGGSTDTQYF
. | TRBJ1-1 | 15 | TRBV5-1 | CASSLSKGRDTEAFF
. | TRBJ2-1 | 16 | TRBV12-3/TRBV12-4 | CASSYPLIRGYNEQFF
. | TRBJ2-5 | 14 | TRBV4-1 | CASSQGGSEETQYF
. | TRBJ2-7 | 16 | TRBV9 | CASSPSRLGRLWEQYF
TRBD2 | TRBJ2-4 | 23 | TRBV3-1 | CASSAPSRTSGRVNDLAKNIQYF
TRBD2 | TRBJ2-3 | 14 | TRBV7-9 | CASSLTSGSGTQYF
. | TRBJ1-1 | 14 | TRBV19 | CASSSYRANTEAFF
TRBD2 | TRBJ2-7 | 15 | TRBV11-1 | CASSYRSGRAGEQYF
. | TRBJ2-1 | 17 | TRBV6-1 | CASTPRTSSRSYNEQFF
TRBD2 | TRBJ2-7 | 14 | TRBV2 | CATVNSGRQGEQYF
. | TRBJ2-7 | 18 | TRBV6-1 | CASRNRFLPDGDSYEQYF
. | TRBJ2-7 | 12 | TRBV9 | CASSATGHEQYF
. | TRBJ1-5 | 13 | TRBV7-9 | CASSLNDLEPQHF
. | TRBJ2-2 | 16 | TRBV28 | CASSLGISMNTGELFF
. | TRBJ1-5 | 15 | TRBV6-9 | CASSYPEPQVEPQHF